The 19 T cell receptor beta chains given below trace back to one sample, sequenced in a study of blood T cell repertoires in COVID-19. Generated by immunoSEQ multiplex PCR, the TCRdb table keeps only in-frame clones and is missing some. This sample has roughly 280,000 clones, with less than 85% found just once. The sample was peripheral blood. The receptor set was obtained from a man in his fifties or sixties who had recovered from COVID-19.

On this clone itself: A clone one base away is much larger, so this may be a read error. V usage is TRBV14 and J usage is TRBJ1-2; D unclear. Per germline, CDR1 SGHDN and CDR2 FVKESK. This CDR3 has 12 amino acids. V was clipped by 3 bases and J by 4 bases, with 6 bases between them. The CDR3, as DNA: TGTGCCAGCAGCCACTACAGCTATGGCTACACCTTC. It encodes CASSHYSYGYTF.

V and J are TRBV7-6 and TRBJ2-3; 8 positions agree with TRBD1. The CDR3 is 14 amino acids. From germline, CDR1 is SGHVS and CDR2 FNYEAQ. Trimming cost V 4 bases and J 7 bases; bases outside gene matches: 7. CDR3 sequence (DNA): TGTGCCAGCAGCTCGGGACAGGATTATAATACGCAGTATTTT. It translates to CASSSGQDYNTQYF.

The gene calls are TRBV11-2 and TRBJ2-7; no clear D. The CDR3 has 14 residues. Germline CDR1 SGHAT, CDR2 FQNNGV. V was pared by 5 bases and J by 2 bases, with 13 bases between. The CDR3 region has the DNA TGTGCCAGCAGCCCCGGGTCTATAGCCTACGAGCAGTACTTC. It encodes CASSPGSIAYEQYF.

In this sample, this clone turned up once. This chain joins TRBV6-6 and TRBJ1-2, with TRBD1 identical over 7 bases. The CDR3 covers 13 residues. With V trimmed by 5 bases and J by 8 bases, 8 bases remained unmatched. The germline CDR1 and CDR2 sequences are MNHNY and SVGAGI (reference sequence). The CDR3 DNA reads TGTGCCAGCAGTCCGGTCCGGGACAGCGGCTACACCTTC. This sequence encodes CASSPVRDSGYTF.

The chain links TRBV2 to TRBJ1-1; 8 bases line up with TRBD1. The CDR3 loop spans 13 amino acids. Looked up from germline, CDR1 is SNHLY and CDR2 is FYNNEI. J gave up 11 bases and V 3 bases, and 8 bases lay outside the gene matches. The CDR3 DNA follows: TGTGCCAGCAGTGAGACGGACAGGGCGTATGCTTTCTTT. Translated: CASSETDRAYAFF.

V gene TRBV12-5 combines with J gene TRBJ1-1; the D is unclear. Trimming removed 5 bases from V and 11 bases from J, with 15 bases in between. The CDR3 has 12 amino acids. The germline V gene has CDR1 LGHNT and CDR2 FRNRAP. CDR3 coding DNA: TGTGCTAGTGGTCCGGGGAGCATCCTGGCTTTCTTT. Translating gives CASGPGSILAFF.

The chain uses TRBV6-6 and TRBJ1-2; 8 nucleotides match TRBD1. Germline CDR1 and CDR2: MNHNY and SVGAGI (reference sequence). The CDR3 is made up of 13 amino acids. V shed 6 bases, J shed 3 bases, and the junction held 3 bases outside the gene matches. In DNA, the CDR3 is TGTGCCAGCAGCCCGGACAGGGACTATGGCTACACCTTC. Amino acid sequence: CASSPDRDYGYTF.

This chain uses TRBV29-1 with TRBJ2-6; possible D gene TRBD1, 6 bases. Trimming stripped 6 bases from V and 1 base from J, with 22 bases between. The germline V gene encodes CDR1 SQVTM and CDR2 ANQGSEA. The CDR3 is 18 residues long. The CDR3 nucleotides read TGCAGCGTGGGGGTCCGGGACACTGCACATTCTGGGGCCAACGTCCTGACTTTC. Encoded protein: CSVGVRDTAHSGANVLTF.

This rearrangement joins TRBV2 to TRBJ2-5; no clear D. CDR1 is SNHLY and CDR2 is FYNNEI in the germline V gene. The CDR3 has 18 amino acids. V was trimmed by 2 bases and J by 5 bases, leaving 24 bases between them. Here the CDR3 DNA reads TGTGCCAGCAGTGAAAAAACCGTTTGGGCAAACCACCTGGAGACCCAGTACTTC. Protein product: CASSEKTVWANHLETQYF.

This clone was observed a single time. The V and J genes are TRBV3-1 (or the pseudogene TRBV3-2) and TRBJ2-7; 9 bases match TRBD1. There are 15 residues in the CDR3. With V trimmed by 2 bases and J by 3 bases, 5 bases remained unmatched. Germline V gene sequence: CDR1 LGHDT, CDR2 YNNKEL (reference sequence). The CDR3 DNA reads TGTGCCAGCAGCCAATGGGGGACAGGGCACTACGAGCAGTACTTC. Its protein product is CASSQWGTGHYEQYF.

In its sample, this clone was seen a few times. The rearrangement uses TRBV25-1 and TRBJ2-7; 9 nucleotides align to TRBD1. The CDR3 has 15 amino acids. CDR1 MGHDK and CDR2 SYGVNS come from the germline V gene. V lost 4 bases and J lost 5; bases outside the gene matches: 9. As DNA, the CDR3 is TGTGCCAGCAGTGTAACAGGGGGCCATCTGGACGAGCAGTACTTC. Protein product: CASSVTGGHLDEQYF.

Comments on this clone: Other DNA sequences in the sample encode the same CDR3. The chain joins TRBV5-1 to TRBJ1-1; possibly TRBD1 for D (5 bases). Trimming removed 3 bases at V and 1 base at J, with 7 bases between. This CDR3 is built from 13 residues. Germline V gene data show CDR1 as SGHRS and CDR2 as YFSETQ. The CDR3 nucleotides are TGCGCCAGCAGCTCTGGACAGAACACTGAAGCTTTCTTT. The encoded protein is CASSSGQNTEAFF.

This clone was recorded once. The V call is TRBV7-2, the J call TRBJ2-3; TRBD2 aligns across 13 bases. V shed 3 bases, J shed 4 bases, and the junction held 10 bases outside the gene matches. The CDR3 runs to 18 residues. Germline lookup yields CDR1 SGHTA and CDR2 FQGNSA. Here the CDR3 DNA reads TGTGCCAGCAGCTTCAGCGCCGGGACTAGCGGGAAACCAGATACGCAGTATTTT. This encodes CASSFSAGTSGKPDTQYF.

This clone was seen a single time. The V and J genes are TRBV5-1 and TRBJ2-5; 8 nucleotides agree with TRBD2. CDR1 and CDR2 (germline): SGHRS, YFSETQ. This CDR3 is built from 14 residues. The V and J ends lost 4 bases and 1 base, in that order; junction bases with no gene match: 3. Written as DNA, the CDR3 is TGCGCCAGCAGCGTTAGCGGGGCCCAAGAGACCCAGTACTTC. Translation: CASSVSGAQETQYF.

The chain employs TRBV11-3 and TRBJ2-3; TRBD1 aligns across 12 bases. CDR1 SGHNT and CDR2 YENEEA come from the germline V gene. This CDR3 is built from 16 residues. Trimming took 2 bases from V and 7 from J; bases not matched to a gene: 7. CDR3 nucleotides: TGTGCCAGCAGCTTATCGGGGACAGGGGGCCTGAATACGCAGTATTTT. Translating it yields CASSLSGTGGLNTQYF.

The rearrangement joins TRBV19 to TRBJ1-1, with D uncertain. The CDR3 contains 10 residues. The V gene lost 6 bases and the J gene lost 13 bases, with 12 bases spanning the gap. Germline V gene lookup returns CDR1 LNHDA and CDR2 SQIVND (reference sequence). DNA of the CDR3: TGTGCCAGTAGCCGTTACGAGGTTTTCTTT. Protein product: CASSRYEVFF.

The CDR3 loop reads CASSSMTSGSSYEQYF. Written as DNA, the CDR3 is TGTGCCAGCAGCTCTATGACTAGCGGAAGCTCCTACGAGCAGTACTTC. V is TRBV5-4 and J is TRBJ2-7; 9 nucleotides agree with TRBD2. The CDR3 spans 16 residues. Germline V gene sequence: CDR1 SGHNT, CDR2 YYREEE (reference sequence). The trim removed 3 bases at V and 0 bases at J, leaving 7 bases unmatched.

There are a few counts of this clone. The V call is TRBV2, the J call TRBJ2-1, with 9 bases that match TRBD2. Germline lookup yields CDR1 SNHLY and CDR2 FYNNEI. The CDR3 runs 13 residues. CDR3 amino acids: CATSVLAGTEQFF. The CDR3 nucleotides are TGTGCGACGAGTGTACTAGCGGGCACTGAGCAGTTCTTC.

The CDR3 here is CASSRVVAGGRETQYF. The CDR3 DNA reads TGTGCCAGCAGCCGCGTGGTAGCGGGAGGAAGAGAGACCCAGTACTTC. The V call is TRBV7-9, the J call TRBJ2-5; the match to TRBD2 covers 10 bases. The CDR3 spans 16 residues. Trimming removed 5 bases from V and 4 bases from J; junction bases left unmatched: 10. In germline, CDR1 is SEHNR, CDR2 FQNEAQ (reference sequence).